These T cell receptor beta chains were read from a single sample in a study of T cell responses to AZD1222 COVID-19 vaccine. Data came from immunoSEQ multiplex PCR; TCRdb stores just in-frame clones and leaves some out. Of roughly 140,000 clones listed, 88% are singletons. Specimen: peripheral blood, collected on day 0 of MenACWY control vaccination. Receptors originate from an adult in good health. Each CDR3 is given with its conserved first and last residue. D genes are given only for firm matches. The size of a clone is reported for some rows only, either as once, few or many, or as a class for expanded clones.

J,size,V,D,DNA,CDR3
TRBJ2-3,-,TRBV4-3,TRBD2,TGCGCCAGCAGCCAAGATTTTTCCGCTAGCGGTTCAGATACGCAGTATTTT,CASSQDFSASGSDTQYF
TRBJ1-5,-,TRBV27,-,TGTGCCAGCAGTTCGGCCGGGGGATATGGGGATCAGCCCCAGCATTTT,CASSSAGGYGDQPQHF
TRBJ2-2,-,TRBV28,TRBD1,TGTGCCAGCAGTTCCTATCGGGGGACAGGCGGCACCGGGGAGCTGTTTTTT,CASSSYRGTGGTGELFF
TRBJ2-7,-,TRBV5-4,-,TGTGCCAGCAGCCAGGAATCCCTAAGGATTGGCGAGCAGTACTTC,CASSQESLRIGEQYF
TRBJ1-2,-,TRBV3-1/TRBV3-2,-,TGTGCCAGCAGCCAAGATTTTCAGGGCTGCTTGGTCTATGGCTACACCTTC,CASSQDFQGCLVYGYTF
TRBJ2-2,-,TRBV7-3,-,TGTGCCAGCAGCTTAAGTTCATCGGCAAGGCCCGGGGAGCTGTTTTTT,CASSLSSSARPGELFF
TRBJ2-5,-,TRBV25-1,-,TGTGCCAGCAGTGATCAGGGCGGAGGGGAGACCCAGTACTTC,CASSDQGGGETQYF
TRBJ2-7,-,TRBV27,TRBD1,TGTGCCAGCAGTTTATCTGACCCGGGACAGGGGGACCACGAGCAGTACTTC,CASSLSDPGQGDHEQYF
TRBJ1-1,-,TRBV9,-,TGTGCCAGCAGCGTAGCTATCACGGCGAACACTGAAGCTTTCTTT,CASSVAITANTEAFF
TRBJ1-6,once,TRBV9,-,TGTGCCAGCAGCGTAGAAGGGGGATATAATTCACCCCTCCACTTT,CASSVEGGYNSPLHF
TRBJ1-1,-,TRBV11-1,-,TGTGCCAGCAGCCCCGTCGGGGTGAGGGGAAACACTGAAGCTTTCTTT,CASSPVGVRGNTEAFF
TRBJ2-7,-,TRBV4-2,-,TGTGCCAGCAGCCACCGGGACGGATCCTACGAGCAGTACTTC,CASSHRDGSYEQYF
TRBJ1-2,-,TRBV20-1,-,TGCAGTGCAAAGGTAGACTATGGCTACACCTTC,CSAKVDYGYTF
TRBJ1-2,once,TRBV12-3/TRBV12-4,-,TGTGCCAGCAGTCGGACGGATTATGGCTACACCTTC,CASSRTDYGYTF
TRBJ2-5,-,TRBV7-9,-,TGTGCCAGCAGCCGTATCGAGACCCAGTACTTC,CASSRIETQYF
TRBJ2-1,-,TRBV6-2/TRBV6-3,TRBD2,TGTGCCAGCAGTAGGGGACTAGTGGTCGATGAGCAGTTCTTC,CASSRGLVVDEQFF
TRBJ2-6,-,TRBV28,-,TGTGCCAGCATCGCAAGGGGGAGTGGGGCCAACGTCCTGACTTTC,CASIARGSGANVLTF
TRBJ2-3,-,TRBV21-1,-,TGTGCCAGCAGCAATAGGGGAGGGCAGGGCGAGGGACGAGATACGCAGTATTTT,CASSNRGGQGEGRDTQYF
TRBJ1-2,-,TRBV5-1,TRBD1,TGCGCCAGCAGCTTGGGGACAGGGGAAGGCTACACCTTC,CASSLGTGEGYTF
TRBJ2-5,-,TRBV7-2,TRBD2,TGTGCCAGCAGCCCCCGACTAGCGGGAGGGCCATTCTACGAGACCCAGTACTTC,CASSPRLAGGPFYETQYF
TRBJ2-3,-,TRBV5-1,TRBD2,TGCGCCAGCAGCACAGGGACTAGCGGGGGAGAAGATACGCAGTATTTT,CASSTGTSGGEDTQYF
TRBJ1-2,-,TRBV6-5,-,TGTGCCAGCAGCTCCGGCGGGGGAGTGTATGGCTACACCTTC,CASSSGGGVYGYTF
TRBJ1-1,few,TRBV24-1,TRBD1,TGTGCCACCAGACCCGTCAGGGGGACTGAAGCTTTCTTT,CATRPVRGTEAFF
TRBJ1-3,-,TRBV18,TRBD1,TGTGCCAGCTCACCAGGCAGGGACAGGAACCTTGGAAACACCATATATTTT,CASSPGRDRNLGNTIYF
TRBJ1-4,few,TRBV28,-,TGTGCCAGCAGGGGAAGCGGGACTAATGAAAAACTGTTTTTT,CASRGSGTNEKLFF
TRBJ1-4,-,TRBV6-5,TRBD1,TGTGCCAGTGGACAGGGGCCGAATGAAAAACTGTTTTTT,CASGQGPNEKLFF
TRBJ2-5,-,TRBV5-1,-,TGCGCCAGCAGTTACGTGGGGGCTGGGGAGACCCAGTACTTC,CASSYVGAGETQYF
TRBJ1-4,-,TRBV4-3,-,TGCGCCAGCAGCCTACGAAGTGGAACTAATGAAAAACTGTTTTTT,CASSLRSGTNEKLFF
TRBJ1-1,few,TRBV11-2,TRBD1,TGTGCCAGCAGCGCTCGACAGGGGGCAGGCACTGAAGCTTTCTTT,CASSARQGAGTEAFF
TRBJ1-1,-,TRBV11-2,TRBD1,TGTGCCAGCAGCTTAGGATTGGGACAGGGGGCGCGGACTGAAGCTTTCTTT,CASSLGLGQGARTEAFF
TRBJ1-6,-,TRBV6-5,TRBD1,TGTGCCAGCAGTTACCAACAGGGGATCGGCGATTCACCCCTCCACTTT,CASSYQQGIGDSPLHF
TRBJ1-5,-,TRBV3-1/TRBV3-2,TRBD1,TGTGCCAGCAGCCAACAGGGGGGGAGCAATCAGCCCCAGCATTTT,CASSQQGGSNQPQHF
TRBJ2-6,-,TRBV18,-,TGTGCCAGCTCTGATGTCTACGACGTGGCAGGGGCCAACGTCCTGACTTTC,CASSDVYDVAGANVLTF
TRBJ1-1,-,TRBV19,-,TGTGCCAGTACTAACAGGGTTCCGAACACTGAAGCTTTCTTT,CASTNRVPNTEAFF
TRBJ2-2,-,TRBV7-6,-,TGTGCCAGCAGCCCCCAGGGTTGGGAGCTGTTTTTT,CASSPQGWELFF
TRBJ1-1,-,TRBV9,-,TGTGCCAGCAGCGTAGTCAACAGGGACACTGAAGCTTTCTTT,CASSVVNRDTEAFF
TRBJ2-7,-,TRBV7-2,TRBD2,TGTGCCAGCAGCTCCCGTAGCGGGTTAAGCTCCTACGAGCAGTACTTC,CASSSRSGLSSYEQYF
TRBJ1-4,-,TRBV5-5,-,TGTGCCAGCAGCGCCCGAGTAGGTGGGGAAAAACTGTTTTTT,CASSARVGGEKLFF
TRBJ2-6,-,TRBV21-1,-,TGTGCCAGCAATTCAGGGGCCGGGGCCAACGTCCTGACTTTC,CASNSGAGANVLTF
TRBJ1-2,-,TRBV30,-,TGTGCCTACTCCCCGGGACTTCGGAATGGCTACACCTTC,CAYSPGLRNGYTF
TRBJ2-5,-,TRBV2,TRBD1,TGTGCCAGCACCCAAATGGGGACAGCTGAAGAGACCCAGTACTTC,CASTQMGTAEETQYF
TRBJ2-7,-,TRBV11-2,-,TGTGCCAGCAGCTTTGGGGACTCCACCTCCTACGAGCAGTACTTC,CASSFGDSTSYEQYF
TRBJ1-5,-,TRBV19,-,TGTGCCAGTAGTATGGGGCAGATCAATCAGCCCCAGCATTTT,CASSMGQINQPQHF
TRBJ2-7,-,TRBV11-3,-,TGTGCCAGCAGGCCAAGGGCGGCGGACGCAGGTAACGAGCAGTACTTC,CASRPRAADAGNEQYF
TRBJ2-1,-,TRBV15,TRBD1,TGTGCCACCAGCCCGACAAACAGGGGAACGGGTGAGCAGTTCTTC,CATSPTNRGTGEQFF
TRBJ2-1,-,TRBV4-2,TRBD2,TGTGCCAGCAGCCAAGATTATCTAGCGGCCTTGACGGGCAATGAGCAGTTCTTC,CASSQDYLAALTGNEQFF
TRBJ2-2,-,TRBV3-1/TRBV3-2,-,TGTGCCAGCAGCCAAGACAGGGTTGCCGGGGAGCTGTTTTTT,CASSQDRVAGELFF
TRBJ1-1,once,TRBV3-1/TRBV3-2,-,TGTGCCAGCAGCCAAGAGATCGGGAACACTGAAGCTTTCTTT,CASSQEIGNTEAFF
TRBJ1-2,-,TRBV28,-,TGTGCCAGCAGTTTATTACAGTCTGGCTACACCTTC,CASSLLQSGYTF
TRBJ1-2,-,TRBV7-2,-,TGTGCCAGCAGCTCTCTCAAGGGACGGAGTTTTTATGGCTACACCTTC,CASSSLKGRSFYGYTF
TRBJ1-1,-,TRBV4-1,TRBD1,TGCGCCAGCAGCCAAGAAGTACAGGGGGTCACTGAAGCTTTCTTT,CASSQEVQGVTEAFF
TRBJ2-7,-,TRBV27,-,TGTGCCAGCAGTTTAAACGGTGAGATCGGGCAGTACTTC,CASSLNGEIGQYF
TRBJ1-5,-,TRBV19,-,TGTGCCAGTAGTATGTCGGGGATCAATCAGCCCCAGCATTTT,CASSMSGINQPQHF
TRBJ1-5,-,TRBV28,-,TGTGCCAGCAGTTTACCACCGAATCAGCCCCAGCATTTT,CASSLPPNQPQHF
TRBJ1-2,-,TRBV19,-,TGTGCCAGTAGTCCCCTTGGGCAGGGAAGCTATGGCTACACCTTC,CASSPLGQGSYGYTF
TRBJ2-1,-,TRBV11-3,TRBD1,TGTGCCAGCAGCGTAGGACAGGGGTCGGATGAGCAGTTCTTC,CASSVGQGSDEQFF
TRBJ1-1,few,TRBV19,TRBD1,TGTGCCAGTACACAGGGGTGGTACACTGAAGCTTTCTTT,CASTQGWYTEAFF